A selection of T cell receptor beta chains follows, all from one sample in a study of shared clonotypes between healthy human individuals. Profiled with immunoSEQ multiplex PCR; TCRdb holds only in-frame clones, not every one. The data show around 1,000,000 clones, 60% to 80% seen once. The sequenced sample consisted of memory CD4+ T cells from PBMCs. These receptors all come from a man younger than 35 in good health. Some clones in this sample may be carry-over from other donors' samples. Both conserved end residues are part of each CDR3. The D gene is left open where the match is weak. For some rows the clone size is stated as once, few or many, or as a class when expanded; others skip it.

TRBJ2-7	TRBV27	TRBD1	.	CASSRTGVEQYF	TGTGCCAGCAGTAGGACAGGGGTCGAGCAGTACTTC
TRBJ1-1	TRBV29-1	.	.	CSVRAVLLNTEAFF	TGCAGCGTCCGGGCTGTTTTACTGAACACTGAAGCTTTCTTT
TRBJ1-1	TRBV6-5	.	.	CASCRVGTEAFF	TGTGCCAGTTGCAGGGTGGGCACTGAAGCTTTCTTT
TRBJ1-2	TRBV29-1	.	.	CSVSPQANYGYTF	TGCAGCGTTTCACCCCAAGCTAACTATGGCTACACCTTC
TRBJ1-4	TRBV4-2	.	.	CASSQDQVVYEKLFF	TGTGCCAGCAGCCAAGATCAGGTGGTATATGAAAAACTGTTTTTT
TRBJ1-2	TRBV6-1	TRBD1	.	CASSEADRETF	TGTGCCAGCAGTGAAGCGGACAGGGAAACCTTC
TRBJ2-1	TRBV11-2	TRBD2	few	CASSPRLAWGPNEQFF	TGTGCCAGCAGCCCCCGACTAGCGTGGGGCCCAAATGAGCAGTTCTTC
TRBJ2-7	TRBV28	.	.	CASSPTLFQSYEQYF	TGTGCCAGCAGTCCTACCCTCTTCCAATCCTACGAGCAGTACTTC
TRBJ1-4	TRBV19	.	.	CASSPTETNEKLFF	TGTGCCAGTAGCCCGACCGAGACGAATGAAAAACTGTTTTTT
TRBJ1-1	TRBV6-6	.	.	CASRVRGDTEAFF	TGTGCCAGCAGGGTCAGGGGCGACACTGAAGCTTTCTTT
TRBJ2-7	TRBV15	.	.	CATSRDSFGDRGRFGRPAEQYF	TGTGCCACCAGCAGAGATTCGTTTGGGGACAGAGGACGTTTCGGGAGGCCCGCCGAGCAGTACTTC
TRBJ2-1	TRBV18	TRBD1	.	CASSPLRGRVGDEQFF	TGTGCCAGCTCACCACTCAGGGGGCGCGTGGGGGATGAGCAGTTCTTC
TRBJ1-2	TRBV10-3	.	many	CAISGANPNYGYTF	TGTGCCATCAGTGGAGCGAACCCAAACTATGGCTACACCTTC
TRBJ2-2	TRBV11-2	.	.	CASSPNFQRNTGELFF	TGTGCCAGCAGCCCAAACTTCCAGCGGAACACCGGGGAGCTGTTTTTT
TRBJ1-1	TRBV5-1	.	few	CASSFGGAGNTEAFF	TGCGCCAGCAGCTTCGGAGGGGCCGGGAACACTGAAGCTTTCTTT
TRBJ2-3	TRBV11-2	.	.	CASSPLRTGDTQYF	TGTGCCAGCAGCCCCCTTAGAACAGGGGATACGCAGTATTTT
TRBJ1-1	TRBV5-1	.	.	CASSLWQINTEAFF	TGCGCCAGCAGCTTGTGGCAGATAAACACTGAAGCTTTCTTT
TRBJ1-3	TRBV18	.	.	CASSPRPSSGNTIYF	TGTGCCAGCTCACCACGCCCCAGCTCTGGAAACACCATATATTTT
TRBJ2-6	TRBV2	.	.	CASSERLILSGANVLTF	TGTGCCAGCAGTGAGAGACTGATTCTCTCTGGGGCCAACGTCCTGACTTTC
TRBJ2-1	TRBV29-1	.	.	CSVDPQLSSYNEQFF	TGCAGCGTTGATCCCCAGTTAAGCTCCTACAATGAGCAGTTCTTC
TRBJ1-5	TRBV5-1	TRBD1	.	CASSTAGTENQPQHF	TGCGCCAGCAGCACCGCCGGGACAGAAAATCAGCCCCAGCATTTT
TRBJ1-1	TRBV5-4	.	once	CASTPRRGNTEAFF	TGTGCCAGCACCCCAAGGCGGGGGAACACTGAAGCTTTCTTT
TRBJ1-5	TRBV28	.	once	CASSLFSVRDSNQPQHF	TGTGCCAGCAGTTTATTTTCGGTGCGGGATAGCAATCAGCCCCAGCATTTT
TRBJ1-2	TRBV9	.	few	CASSVGWDQGHGYTF	TGTGCCAGCAGCGTAGGGTGGGACCAGGGCCATGGCTACACCTTC
TRBJ1-2	TRBV5-1	.	.	CASSLGPGDYGYTF	TGCGCCAGCAGCTTGGGACCGGGGGACTATGGCTACACCTTC
TRBJ1-1	TRBV5-1	TRBD1	few	CASSPDRVNTEAFF	TGCGCCAGCAGTCCGGACAGGGTGAACACTGAAGCTTTCTTT
TRBJ2-1	TRBV6-1	.	.	CASSETIPAAYNEQFF	TGTGCCAGCAGTGAAACGATCCCGGCAGCCTACAATGAGCAGTTCTTC
TRBJ2-1	TRBV5-1	TRBD2	.	CASSGLAGGPNEQFF	TGCGCCAGCAGCGGACTAGCGGGAGGGCCCAATGAGCAGTTCTTC
TRBJ2-4	TRBV19	.	.	CASGDRRNIQYF	TGTGCCAGTGGCGACAGACGAAACATTCAGTACTTC
TRBJ2-7	TRBV6-6	.	.	CASSRGQDGYEQYF	TGTGCCAGCAGTCGCGGACAAGACGGCTACGAGCAGTACTTC
TRBJ1-1	TRBV30	.	.	CAWSVTMSEAFF	TGTGCCTGGAGTGTTACTATGAGTGAAGCTTTCTTT
TRBJ2-1	TRBV27	TRBD2	.	CASGLRRNSGSVNEQFF	TGTGCCAGCGGACTACGGAGAAATAGCGGGAGTGTGAATGAGCAGTTCTTC
TRBJ1-2	TRBV19	.	.	CASRDPGHQSGYTF	TGTGCCAGCCGGGATCCGGGACATCAATCCGGCTACACCTTC
TRBJ1-2	TRBV10-3	.	.	CAISEWKYGYTF	TGTGCCATCAGTGAGTGGAAATATGGCTACACCTTC
TRBJ2-5	TRBV2	.	.	CASSDPREYQETQYF	TGTGCCAGCAGTGATCCCAGGGAGTACCAAGAGACCCAGTACTTC
TRBJ1-4	TRBV6-1	TRBD1	.	CASRLDRGSEKLFF	TGTGCCAGCAGACTAGACAGGGGGTCGGAAAAACTGTTTTTT
TRBJ2-2	TRBV19	.	.	CASSIEGNTGELFF	TGTGCCAGTAGTATTGAGGGGAACACCGGGGAGCTGTTTTTT
TRBJ2-1	TRBV5-1	TRBD2	.	CASSFAGTSVNEQFF	TGCGCCAGCAGCTTCGCCGGGACTAGCGTCAATGAGCAGTTCTTC
TRBJ1-1	TRBV2	.	.	CASSEDRFTEAFF	TGTGCCAGCAGTGAGGACAGATTTACTGAAGCTTTCTTT
TRBJ1-1	TRBV5-1	.	.	CASSTEADRTEAFF	TGCGCCAGCAGCACTGAGGCTGATAGAACCGAAGCTTTCTTT
TRBJ2-1	TRBV11-2	.	few	CASSPTGIEQFF	TGTGCCAGCAGCCCTACCGGGATCGAGCAGTTCTTC
TRBJ2-1	TRBV10-3	TRBD2	once	CAISRGRPGDEQFF	TGTGCCATCAGTCGCGGGAGGCCCGGGGATGAGCAGTTCTTC